The next 21 T cell receptor beta chains were all read from a single sample in a study of T cell repertoires in cytomegalovirus infection. Their recognized antigens are unknown. TCRdb processed the reads anew with MiXCR; each CDR3 protein has one entry. The sample carries over 120,000 distinct CDR3 sequences, 32% recorded once. The sequencing here drew on CD8+ T cells from cultured PBMCs, taken from culture after CMV antigen stimulation. These receptors came from a human donor in good health (CMV status not recorded). Some clones in this sample may be carry-over from other donors' samples.

J is TRBJ2-3 and V is TRBV6-1; D tentatively fits TRBD1 or TRBD2 (6 bases each). Deletions cut 7 bases from V and 4 bases from J, with 21 bases between. CDR1 MNHNS and CDR2 SASEGT come from the germline V gene. The CDR3 is 16 amino acids. The CDR3 bases are TGTGCCAGCACCCCGAGGGGGGATGTGGACTCAGATACGCAGTATTTT. The encoded protein is CASTPRGDVDSDTQYF.

In its sample, this clonotype was seen a few times. J is TRBJ2-1 and V is TRBV14; D assignment may be TRBD1 or TRBD2 (6 bases each). Per germline, CDR1 SGHDN and CDR2 FVKESK. V shed 0 bases and J shed 6 bases, with 21 bases lying between them. The CDR3 is made up of 18 amino acids. CDR3 in amino acids: CASSQDRAGTVGANEQFF. In DNA form, the CDR3 reads TGTGCCAGCAGCCAAGACCGCGCGGGGACTGTGGGGGCCAATGAGCAGTTCTTC.

The CDR3 sequence is CASRPGLAGPLNEQFF. CDR3 DNA sequence: TGTGCCAGCAGGCCCGGACTAGCGGGCCCCCTCAATGAGCAGTTCTTC. This sequence joins TRBV6-2 or TRBV6-3 and TRBJ2-1; 11 positions agree with TRBD2. Unmatched junction bases numbered 10, after V lost 6 bases and J lost 6 bases. The germline V gene encodes CDR1 MNHEY and CDR2 SVGEGT. The CDR3 loop spans 16 amino acids.

This clonotype was detected only once. The rearrangement links TRBV29-1 to TRBJ1-2; 7 nucleotides match TRBD1. The length of the CDR3 is 12 residues. J was trimmed by 2 bases and V by 6 bases; bases with no gene match: 3. In germline, CDR1 is SQVTM, CDR2 ANQGSEA. CDR3 nucleotide sequence: TGCAGCGTCCTGACAGGGAACTATGGCTACACCTTC. Translation gives CSVLTGNYGYTF.

V and J are TRBV27 and TRBJ1-2; the match to TRBD1 covers 10 bases. The CDR3 is made up of 19 amino acids. After removal of 4 bases from V and 3 bases from J, the junction contained 17 bases not matched to a gene. Germline V CDR1 and CDR2: MNHEY, SMNVEV (reference sequence). The CDR3 DNA reads TGTGCCAGCAGTTCGGGTTTCCGTCGCCCGGGACAGGGGTACTATGGCTACACCTTC. Translated: CASSSGFRRPGQGYYGYTF.

Worth noting for this clonotype: The junction departs from germline at one end; a sequencing error may be responsible. The CDR3 is CAISNPGVGNTEAFF. The CDR3 nucleotides read TGTGCCATCAGCAACCCAGGGGTGGGGAACACTGAAGCTTTCTTT. The gene calls are TRBV7-6 and TRBJ1-1; a possible D gene is TRBD1 (6 bases). The CDR3 runs 15 residues. Looked up from germline, CDR1 is SGHVS and CDR2 is FNYEAQ.

The table lists this clonotype with many counts. The chain carries TRBV12-3 or TRBV12-4 and TRBJ1-2; a possible D gene is TRBD1 (5 bases). CDR3 size: 13 residues. The V end was cut by 5 bases, the J end by 4 bases, with 11 bases between. The CDR3 here is CASSEGTVYGYTF. CDR3 nucleotide sequence: TGTGCCAGCAGTGAGGGGACGGTCTATGGCTACACCTTC.

The genes are TRBV6-5 and TRBJ1-6, with TRBD1 identical over 8 bases. Looked up from germline, CDR1 is MNHEY and CDR2 is SVGAGI. V trimming: 5 bases; J trimming: 0 bases; junction bases outside the gene matches: 3. There are 16 residues in the CDR3. CDR3 sequence (DNA): TGTGCCAGCAGTCTGGACAGGGACTCCTATAATTCACCCCTCCACTTT. Amino acid sequence: CASSLDRDSYNSPLHF.

This chain links TRBV9 with TRBJ1-1; D possibly corresponds to TRBD1 (6 bases). From germline, CDR1 is SGDLS and CDR2 YYNGEE. The germline V and J ends were trimmed by 0 bases and 0 bases, with 12 bases remaining between them. The CDR3 has 16 residues. The CDR3 DNA reads as TGTGCCAGCAGCGTAGGAGCAGGGGCCATGAACACTGAAGCTTTCTTT. Translating it yields CASSVGAGAMNTEAFF.

This rearrangement joins TRBV6-6 to TRBJ2-5; TRBD1 agrees at 7 bases. CDR1 and CDR2 from the germline V gene are MNHNY and SVGAGI (reference sequence). The CDR3 has 16 amino acids. J was trimmed by 1 base and V by 2 bases; bases with no gene match: 7. DNA of the CDR3: TGTGCCAGCAGTTACACTGACAGGGATCCCCAAGAGACCCAGTACTTC. Translated, it gives CASSYTDRDPQETQYF.

V usage is TRBV20-1 and J usage is TRBJ2-2, with no clear D. CDR1 is DFQATT, CDR2 SNEGSKA, per germline (reference sequence). Trimming left V 3 bases short and J 0 bases short, with 2 bases between. This CDR3 has 12 amino acids. CDR3 DNA sequence: TGCAGTGCTAGTTCGAACACCGGGGAGCTGTTTTTT. Its protein is CSASSNTGELFF.

The chain joins TRBV19 to TRBJ1-5; D remains ambiguous. The CDR3 runs 14 residues. CDR1 LNHDA and CDR2 SQIVND come from the germline V gene (reference sequence). The V and J ends lost 8 bases and 7 bases respectively, with 18 bases between them. The CDR3 coding sequence is TGTGCCAGTGGTCCGGCCCCACTTGGGCAGCCCCAGCATTTT. It translates to CASGPAPLGQPQHF.

V gene TRBV19 combines with J gene TRBJ1-2; 7 bases agree with TRBD1. Trimming took 5 bases from V and 4 from J; bases not matched to a gene: 4. In germline, CDR1 is LNHDA, CDR2 SQIVND (reference sequence). The CDR3 is 13 residues long. This CDR3 is CASSVGQIYGYTF. The CDR3 region has the DNA TGTGCCAGTAGTGTGGGACAGATCTATGGCTACACCTTC.

V is TRBV2 and J is TRBJ2-7, with 12 bases lining up with TRBD1. J gave up 3 bases and V 2 bases, and 5 bases lay outside the gene matches. Germline assignment: CDR1 SNHLY and CDR2 FYNNEI. This CDR3 is built from 16 residues. CDR3 bases: TGTGCCAGCAGTGAAAGGGGACAGGGGGCGAACTACGAGCAGTACTTC. The encoded protein is CASSERGQGANYEQYF.

This clonotype was counted only a few times. The chain is built from TRBV5-5 and TRBJ1-1, with 7 positions matching TRBD1. J was trimmed by 8 bases and V by 2 bases; bases with no gene match: 6. Germline V gives CDR1 SGHKS, CDR2 YYEKEE (reference sequence). The CDR3 consists of 13 residues. The CDR3: CASSFGGGFEAFF. The CDR3 coding sequence is TGTGCCAGCAGCTTTGGAGGGGGCTTCGAAGCTTTCTTT.

The chain employs TRBV7-9 and TRBJ2-1, with TRBD2 matching 8 bases. The CDR3 totals 19 residues. J lost 6 bases, V lost 3 bases, and 19 bases had no gene match. Germline V gene sequence: CDR1 SEHNR, CDR2 FQNEAQ (reference sequence). The CDR3 region has the DNA TGTGCCAGCAGCTTCCCGCGGGCTGCCACCGGGGGGGCCGGCAATGAGCAGTTCTTC. Residues: CASSFPRAATGGAGNEQFF.

The chain is built from TRBV19 and TRBJ2-1; the D gene could be TRBD1 or TRBD2 (5 bases each). Germline-derived CDR1 and CDR2 are LNHDA and SQIVND (reference sequence). This CDR3 spans 13 amino acids. Trimming removed 1 base from V and 8 bases from J, with 9 bases in between. The CDR3 DNA reads as TGTGCCAGTAGTATAGTGGGGGACCATGAGCAGTTCTTC. Amino acids: CASSIVGDHEQFF.

The chain combines TRBV7-7 with TRBJ2-7; a weak D match, TRBD1 (6 bases). The CDR3 has 15 residues. Germline loops: CDR1 SSHAT, CDR2 FNYEAQ (reference sequence). The V and J ends lost 1 base and 4 bases respectively, with 14 bases between them. The CDR3 nucleotides are TGTGCCAGCAGCTTAGGCCCGGGACACCTTTACGAGCAGTACTTC. Its translation: CASSLGPGHLYEQYF.

The V gene is TRBV13, the J gene TRBJ2-7; 7 bases map to TRBD1. V was clipped by 5 bases and J by 3 bases; unmatched bases: 10. Germline V gene data show CDR1 as PRHDT and CDR2 as FYEKMQ (reference sequence). The CDR3 covers 15 residues. CDR3 sequence: CASSQGQEMNYEQYF. The CDR3 DNA reads TGTGCCAGCAGCCAAGGACAGGAGATGAACTACGAGCAGTACTTC.

The chain couples TRBV29-1 to TRBJ1-1; D perhaps matches TRBD1 (5 bases). The CDR3 has 12 residues. Trimming shortened V by 7 bases and J by 10 bases, and 19 bases separated the two germline ends. CDR1 and CDR2 from the germline V gene are SQVTM and ANQGSEA. Here the CDR3 DNA reads TGCAGCGCTAAGGACGCTCGGGGGTTAGCTTTCTTT. This codes for CSAKDARGLAFF. Filled out from reference TRBV29-1 and TRBJ1-1, the complete variable domain reads SAVISQKPSRDICQRGTSLTIQCQVDSQVTMMFWYRQQPGQSLTLIATANQGSEATYESGFVIDKFPISRPNLTFSTLTVSNMSPEDSSIYLCSAKDARGLAFFGQGTRLTVV.

The V call is TRBV7-6, the J call TRBJ2-3; TRBD2 might be the D (5 bases). The V gene lost 2 bases and the J gene lost 0 bases, with 6 bases spanning the gap. The CDR3 has 14 amino acids. Germline-derived CDR1 and CDR2 are SGHVS and FNYEAQ. CDR3 nucleotides: TGTGCCAGCAGCTTACCGGGGAGCACAGATACGCAGTATTTT. This sequence encodes CASSLPGSTDTQYF.